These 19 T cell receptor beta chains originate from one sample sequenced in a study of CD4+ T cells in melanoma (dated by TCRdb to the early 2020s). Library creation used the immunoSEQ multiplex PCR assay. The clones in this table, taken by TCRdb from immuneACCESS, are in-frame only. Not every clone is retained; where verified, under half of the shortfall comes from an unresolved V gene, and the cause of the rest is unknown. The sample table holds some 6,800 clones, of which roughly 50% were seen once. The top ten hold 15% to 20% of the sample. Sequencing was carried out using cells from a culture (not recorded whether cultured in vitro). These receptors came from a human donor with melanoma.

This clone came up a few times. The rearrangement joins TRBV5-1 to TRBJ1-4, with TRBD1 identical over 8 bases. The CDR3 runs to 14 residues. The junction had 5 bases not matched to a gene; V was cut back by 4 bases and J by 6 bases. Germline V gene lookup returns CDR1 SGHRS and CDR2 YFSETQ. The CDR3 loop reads CASSGQGLDEKLFF. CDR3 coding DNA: TGCGCCAGCAGCGGACAGGGCCTTGATGAAAAACTGTTTTTT.

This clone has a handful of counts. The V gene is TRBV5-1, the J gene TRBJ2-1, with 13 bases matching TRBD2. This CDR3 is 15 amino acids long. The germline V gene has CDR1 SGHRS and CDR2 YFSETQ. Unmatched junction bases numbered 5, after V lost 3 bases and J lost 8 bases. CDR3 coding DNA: TGCGCCAGCAGCTGGGGGACTAGCGGGGTCGATGAGCAGTTCTTC. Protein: CASSWGTSGVDEQFF.

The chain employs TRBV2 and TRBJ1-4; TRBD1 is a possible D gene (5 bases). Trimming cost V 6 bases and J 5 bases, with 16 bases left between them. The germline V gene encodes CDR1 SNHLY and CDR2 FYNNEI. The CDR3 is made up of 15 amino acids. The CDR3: CASRAGGGKNEKLFF. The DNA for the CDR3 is TGTGCCAGCAGGGCAGGCGGGGGTAAGAATGAAAAACTGTTTTTT.

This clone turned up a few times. CDR3 sequence (DNA): TGTGCCAGCAGCTCGGGACAGGGCCCACGGACTGAAGCTTTCTTT. This codes for CASSSGQGPRTEAFF. This chain joins TRBV5-4 and TRBJ1-1, with 9 nucleotides matching TRBD1. Germline CDR1 SGHNT, CDR2 YYREEE (reference sequence). The V segment lost 3 bases and the J segment 5 bases; nucleotides outside the gene matches: 8. This CDR3 contains 15 residues.

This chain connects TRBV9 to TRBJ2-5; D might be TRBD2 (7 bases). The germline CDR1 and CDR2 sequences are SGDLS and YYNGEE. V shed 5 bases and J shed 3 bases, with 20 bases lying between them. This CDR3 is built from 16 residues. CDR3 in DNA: TGTGCCAGCAGTGAGGGGGGGACTCTATATAAAGAGACCCAGTACTTC. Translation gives CASSEGGTLYKETQYF.

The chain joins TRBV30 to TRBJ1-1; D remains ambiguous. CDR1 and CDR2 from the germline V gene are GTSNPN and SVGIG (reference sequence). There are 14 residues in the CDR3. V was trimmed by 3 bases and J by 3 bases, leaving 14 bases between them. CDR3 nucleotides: TGTGCCTGGAGATACGGAGGCGTGTACACTGAAGCTTTCTTT. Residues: CAWRYGGVYTEAFF.

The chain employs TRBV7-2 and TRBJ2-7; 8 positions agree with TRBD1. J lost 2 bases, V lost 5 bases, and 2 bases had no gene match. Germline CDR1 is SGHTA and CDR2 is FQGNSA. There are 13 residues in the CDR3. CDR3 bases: TGTGCCAGCAGCGTGGGACAGGCCTACGAGCAGTACTTC. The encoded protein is CASSVGQAYEQYF. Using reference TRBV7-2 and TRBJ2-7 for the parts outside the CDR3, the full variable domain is GAGVSQSPSNKVTEKGKDVELRCDPISGHTALYWYRQSLGQGLEFLIYFQGNSAPDKSGLPSDRFSAERTGGSVSTLTIQRTQQEDSAVYLCASSVGQAYEQYFGPGTRLTVT.

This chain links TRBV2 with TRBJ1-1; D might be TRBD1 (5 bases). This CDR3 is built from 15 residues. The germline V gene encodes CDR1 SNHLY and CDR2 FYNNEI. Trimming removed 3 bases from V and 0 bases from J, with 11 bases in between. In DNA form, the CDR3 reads TGTGCCAGCAGTGATGAGGGGTCCCTGAACACTGAAGCTTTCTTT. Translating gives CASSDEGSLNTEAFF.

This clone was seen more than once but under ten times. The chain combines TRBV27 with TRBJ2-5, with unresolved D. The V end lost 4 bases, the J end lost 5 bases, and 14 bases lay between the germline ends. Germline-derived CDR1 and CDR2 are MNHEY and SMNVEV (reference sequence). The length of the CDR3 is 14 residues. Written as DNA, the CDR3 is TGTGCCAGCAGTTCACAGAGGTTTCGGGAGACCCAGTACTTC. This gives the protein CASSSQRFRETQYF.

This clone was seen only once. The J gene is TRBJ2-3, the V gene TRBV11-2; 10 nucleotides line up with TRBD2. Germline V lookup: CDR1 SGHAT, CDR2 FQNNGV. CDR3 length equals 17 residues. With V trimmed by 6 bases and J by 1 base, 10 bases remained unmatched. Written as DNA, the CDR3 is TGTGCCAGCAGTCCTCTCCCCACTAGCGGGGGCACAGATACGCAGTATTTT. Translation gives CASSPLPTSGGTDTQYF.

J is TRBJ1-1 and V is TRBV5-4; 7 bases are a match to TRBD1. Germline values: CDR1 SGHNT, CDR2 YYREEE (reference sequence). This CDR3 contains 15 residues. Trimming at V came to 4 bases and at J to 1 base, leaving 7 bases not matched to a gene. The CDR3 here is CASSGGQVRNTEAFF. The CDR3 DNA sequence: TGTGCCAGCAGCGGCGGACAGGTGAGGAACACTGAAGCTTTCTTT.

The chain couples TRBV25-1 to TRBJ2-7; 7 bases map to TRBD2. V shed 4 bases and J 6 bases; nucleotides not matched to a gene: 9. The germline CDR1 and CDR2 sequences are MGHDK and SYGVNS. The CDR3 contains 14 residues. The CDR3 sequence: CASSATSGGIEQYF. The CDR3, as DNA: TGTGCCAGCAGTGCAACCTCGGGGGGAATCGAGCAGTACTTC.

The CDR3 region is CASSFRDSSSTYGYTF. CDR3 bases: TGTGCCAGCAGTTTTCGGGACTCCTCGTCGACTTATGGCTACACCTTC. This chain links TRBV6-5 with TRBJ1-2; D is perhaps TRBD1 (5 bases). The germline V gene has CDR1 MNHEY and CDR2 SVGAGI. The CDR3 is made up of 16 amino acids. Deletions cut 4 bases from V and 5 bases from J, with 20 bases between.

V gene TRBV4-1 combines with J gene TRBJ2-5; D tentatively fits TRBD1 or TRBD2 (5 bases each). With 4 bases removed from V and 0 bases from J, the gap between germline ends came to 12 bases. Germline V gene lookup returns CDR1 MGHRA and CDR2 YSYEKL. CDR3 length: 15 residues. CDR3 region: CASSRPGRHQETQYF. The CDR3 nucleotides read TGCGCCAGCAGCCGCCCGGGACGCCACCAAGAGACCCAGTACTTC.

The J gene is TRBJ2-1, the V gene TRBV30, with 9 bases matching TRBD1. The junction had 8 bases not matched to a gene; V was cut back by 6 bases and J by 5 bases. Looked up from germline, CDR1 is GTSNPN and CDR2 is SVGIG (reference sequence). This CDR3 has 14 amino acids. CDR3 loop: CACWVGQGHNEQFF. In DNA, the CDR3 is TGTGCCTGTTGGGTGGGACAGGGTCACAATGAGCAGTTCTTC.

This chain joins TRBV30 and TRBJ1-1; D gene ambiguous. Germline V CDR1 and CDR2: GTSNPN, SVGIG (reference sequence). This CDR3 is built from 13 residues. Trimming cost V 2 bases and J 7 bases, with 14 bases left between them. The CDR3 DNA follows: TGTGCCTGGAGTTCTATCCGGGAAGGTGAAGCTTTCTTT. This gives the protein CAWSSIREGEAFF.

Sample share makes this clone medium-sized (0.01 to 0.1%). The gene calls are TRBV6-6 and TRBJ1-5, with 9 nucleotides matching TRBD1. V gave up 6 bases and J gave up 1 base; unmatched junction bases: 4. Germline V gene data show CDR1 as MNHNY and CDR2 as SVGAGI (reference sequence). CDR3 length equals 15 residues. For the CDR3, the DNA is TGTGCCAGCAGCCTAACAGGGGGCAGCAATCAGCCCCAGCATTTT. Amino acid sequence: CASSLTGGSNQPQHF.

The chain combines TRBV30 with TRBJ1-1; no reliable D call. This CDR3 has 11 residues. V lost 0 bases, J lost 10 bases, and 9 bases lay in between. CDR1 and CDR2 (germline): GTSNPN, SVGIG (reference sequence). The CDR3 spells CAWSVGGRAFF. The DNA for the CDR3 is TGTGCCTGGAGTGTCGGCGGAAGAGCTTTCTTT.

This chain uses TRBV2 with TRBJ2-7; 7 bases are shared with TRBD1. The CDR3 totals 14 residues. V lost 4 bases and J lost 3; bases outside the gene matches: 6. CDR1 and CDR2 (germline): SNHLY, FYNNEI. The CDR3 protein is CASSATGLGYEQYF. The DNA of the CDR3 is TGTGCCAGCAGTGCGACAGGGCTTGGCTACGAGCAGTACTTC.